A selection of T cell receptor beta chains follows, all from one sample in a study of blood T cell repertoires in COVID-19. Sequencing used immunoSEQ multiplex PCR; TCRdb keeps in-frame clones, though not all of them. The sample consists of 250,000 to 400,000 clones, 90% of them appearing once. The specimen was peripheral blood. The source of these receptors is a woman aged 25 to 39 with COVID-19, enrolled during active disease. CDR3s include the opening cysteine and the closing phenylalanine or tryptophan. D genes are given only for firm matches. Not every row has a clone size; where given, it reads once, few, many or a size class.

CDR3 | DNA | size | D | J | V
CAWTQQGMSGNQPQHF | TGTGCCTGGACTCAACAGGGAATGTCAGGCAATCAGCCCCAGCATTTT | - | - | TRBJ1-5 | TRBV30
CMTGKSNQPQHF | TGCATGACAGGGAAGAGCAATCAGCCCCAGCATTTT | once | TRBD1 | TRBJ1-5 | TRBV10-1
CAISLGTPKGHEQYF | TGTGCCATCAGCCTCGGGACACCGAAGGGGCACGAGCAGTACTTC | - | - | TRBJ2-7 | TRBV10-3
CASSLFSRDQPQHF | TGTGCCAGCAGTTTATTCTCCAGGGATCAGCCCCAGCATTTT | - | - | TRBJ1-5 | TRBV27
CASSLGKVKAPNYGYTF | TGTGCCAGCAGCTTAGGGAAGGTCAAAGCGCCCAACTATGGCTACACCTTC | - | - | TRBJ1-2 | TRBV11-2
CASSFRTGPHEQYF | TGCGCCAGCAGCTTCAGGACAGGTCCCCACGAGCAGTACTTC | - | TRBD1 | TRBJ2-7 | TRBV5-1
CASSPPRTGRNEQFF | TGTGCCAGCAGCCCCCCAAGGACAGGGCGGAATGAGCAGTTCTTC | - | TRBD1 | TRBJ2-1 | TRBV25-1
CASSPDRQGGIDTQYF | TGTGCCAGCAGTCCCGATAGACAGGGTGGTATCGATACGCAGTATTTT | - | TRBD1 | TRBJ2-3 | TRBV6-4
CAWSVQDRALF | TGTGCCTGGAGTGTACAGGACAGGGCTCTCTTT | - | TRBD1 | TRBJ1-1 | TRBV30
CASWTAENTEAFF | TGTGCCAGTTGGACAGCCGAGAACACTGAAGCTTTCTTT | - | - | TRBJ1-1 | TRBV6-5
CSVEGAVGGYTF | TGCAGCGTTGAGGGGGCTGTTGGGGGCTACACCTTC | - | - | TRBJ1-2 | TRBV29-1
CASSIPYTEKRETQYF | TGTGCCAGTAGTATTCCATACACGGAAAAGCGGGAGACCCAGTACTTC | - | - | TRBJ2-5 | TRBV19
CATPAGANGYTF | TGTGCCACCCCTGCGGGGGCTAATGGCTACACCTTC | few | - | TRBJ1-2 | TRBV28
CASSPRPSLAGTEAFF | TGTGCCAGCAGTCCTAGGCCGTCACTTGCGGGAACTGAAGCTTTCTTT | - | - | TRBJ1-1 | TRBV27
CASSSGTTDTQYF | TGTGCCAGCAGCTCGGGGACAACAGATACGCAGTATTTT | - | - | TRBJ2-3 | TRBV7-6
CASSLNGQKVFF | TGTGCCAGCAGCTTAAATGGACAGAAGGTGTTTTTT | - | - | TRBJ1-4 | TRBV7-9
CASTRAGGNEQFF | TGTGCCAGCACCCGGGCAGGGGGAAACGAGCAGTTCTTC | - | TRBD1 | TRBJ2-1 | TRBV28
CASSQARGTGEDEQYF | TGTGCCAGCAGCCAGGCTCGAGGGACAGGGGAGGACGAGCAGTACTTC | once | TRBD1 | TRBJ2-7 | TRBV4-2
CASSAQGGGNYGYTF | TGTGCCAGCAGCGCCCAAGGGGGCGGAAACTATGGCTACACCTTC | - | TRBD1 | TRBJ1-2 | TRBV14
CASSGAKNIQYF | TGTGCCAGCAGTGGGGCTAAAAACATTCAGTACTTC | - | - | TRBJ2-4 | TRBV2